The sample holds one count of the clone carrying this T cell receptor (beta chain). What it binds is not known. The CDR3 has 15 residues. Looked up from germline, CDR1 is MDHEN and CDR2 is SYDVKM. V lost 4 bases and J 7 bases, leaving 16 bases between the germline ends. This sample is part of a study of shared clonotypes between healthy human individuals. Overall study: CD4 naive and CD4 memory each took three plates per donor, while CD8 naive took two and CD8 memory one. Whole-study findings and limits: Large sequencing depth failed to make sorted-subset sequencing complete, rarefaction showed. It was expected that sequencing depth would affect clonotype sharing among donors.

The protocol was immunoSEQ multiplex PCR, while the TCRdb copy is restricted to in-frame clones and leaves out a portion. The sample contains 2 million to 3 million clones, around 90% of which appear only once. This chain uses TRBV28 with TRBJ1-4; possible D gene TRBD1, 6 bases. This clonotype was sampled from a man aged 18 to 30 in good health. Sequences were obtained from naive CD4+ T cells sorted from blood. As to subset: CD45RA+ positively selected. The CDR3 sequence: CASSSPRGQSEKLFF. The DNA of the CDR3 is TGTGCCAGCAGTTCCCCACGGGGGCAAAGTGAAAAACTGTTTTTT.